This T cell receptor beta chain appears in the sequencing data of a study of monozygotic twins with inflammatory bowel disease. Study-level findings and limits: Concordance status among twins (concordant versus discordant) showed no link to repertoire similarity, possibly from limited power. Diversity of TCRbeta measured by inverse Simpson was lower in IBD patients than in healthy co-twins. There were differing immunosuppressive treatments, which may have added variability to patient repertoires.

Reprocessing the 5' RACE reads, TCRdb reports a single entry for every CDR3 protein and omits DNA. The sample table includes a few hundred thousand distinct CDR3 sequences. A note on this clonotype: What it binds is not known.

Germline CDR1 is MNHNS and CDR2 is SASEGT. The CDR3 length is 16 residues. The clonotype comes from a human donor with ulcerative colitis or Crohn's disease, or a healthy co-twin of an affected twin (not recorded which). The rearrangement uses TRBV6-1 and TRBJ1-3; TCRdb returns TRBD1, unconfirmable since there is no DNA. Sequenced: blood. CDR3 amino acids: CATQGGGDYPGNTIYF.